These 23 T cell receptor beta chains came from one sample sequenced in a study of T-cell reconstitution after alpha-beta-depleted transplantation in children. The library targeted TCRbeta and was prepared with unique molecular identifiers. TCRdb passed the PCR reads through MiXCR, listing each CDR3 protein once. This table holds about 980,000 distinct CDR3 sequences, roughly 29% found once. This sample comprised PBMCs, mostly from graft donor cells, obtained 360 days after TCRalphabeta/CD19-depleted stem cell transplant. The receptors were sampled from a boy younger than two who had a stem cell transplant for SCID, so the T cells may come from the graft donor.

This clonotype was detected only a few times. V and J are TRBV24-1 and TRBJ1-5, with 8 bases aligning to TRBD1. CDR1 is KGHDR and CDR2 is SFDVKD in the germline V gene. The CDR3 has 15 amino acids. The V gene end was trimmed by 6 bases and the J gene end by 0 bases; junction bases not matched to a gene: 3. CDR3 region: CATSPGGYSNQPQHF. DNA for the CDR3: TGTGCCACCAGTCCAGGGGGCTATAGCAATCAGCCCCAGCATTTT.

There are a few counts of this clonotype. The chain's CDR3 is CSIQGVAADTQYF. The CDR3 nucleotides read TGCAGCATACAGGGTGTTGCGGCAGATACGCAGTATTTT. This chain links TRBV29-1 with TRBJ2-3, with D possibly being TRBD1 (6 bases). The germline V and J ends were trimmed by 8 bases and 4 bases, with 16 bases remaining between them. The V gene's germline CDR1 is SQVTM and CDR2 ANQGSEA. The CDR3 loop spans 13 amino acids.

This clonotype has only a few counts. The V and J genes are TRBV12-3 or TRBV12-4 and TRBJ1-4, with 9 bases fitting TRBD1. V lost 5 bases to trimming and J lost 4 bases; unmatched junction nucleotides: 5. The CDR3 runs 15 residues. As DNA, the CDR3 is TGTGCCAGCAGTCCCCGGACAGGGGTTAATGAAAAACTGTTTTTT. Protein product: CASSPRTGVNEKLFF.

The V gene is TRBV7-9, the J gene TRBJ1-1; D is perhaps TRBD1 (6 bases). Trimming took 1 base from V and 3 from J, leaving 9 bases between them. The length of the CDR3 is 14 residues. The germline V gene has CDR1 SEHNR and CDR2 FQNEAQ (reference sequence). Here the CDR3 reads CASSLGQADTEAFF. The CDR3 DNA is TGTGCCAGCAGCTTAGGACAGGCTGACACTGAAGCTTTCTTT.

The V gene is TRBV5-5, the J gene TRBJ1-1; 10 nucleotides align to TRBD1. Germline loops: CDR1 SGHKS, CDR2 YYEKEE (reference sequence). The V gene end was trimmed by 3 bases and the J gene end by 4 bases; junction bases not matched to a gene: 9. The length of the CDR3 is 16 residues. The CDR3 sequence: CASSSRQGAVSTEAFF. The CDR3 DNA is TGTGCCAGCAGCTCGAGACAGGGGGCTGTCAGCACTGAAGCTTTCTTT.

In this sample, this clonotype turned up a few times. V and J are TRBV7-9 and TRBJ1-5; no clear D. Germline V gene sequence: CDR1 SEHNR, CDR2 FQNEAQ (reference sequence). The CDR3 runs to 16 residues. Trimming took 1 base from V and 0 from J, leaving 10 bases between them. CDR3 nucleotide sequence: TGTGCCAGCAGCTTAGGGGCGGGGTATAGCAATCAGCCCCAGCATTTT. This codes for CASSLGAGYSNQPQHF.

The chain links TRBV29-1 to TRBJ1-1; D ambiguous. CDR3 size: 12 residues. V was shortened by 3 bases and J by 5 bases, with 10 bases between the two germline ends. In germline, CDR1 is SQVTM, CDR2 ANQGSEA. The CDR3 bases are TGCAGCGTTGAGTCGGGGTGGACTGAAGCTTTCTTT. Residues: CSVESGWTEAFF.

This clonotype was seen more than once but under ten times. The chain is built from TRBV20-1 and TRBJ1-2; no firm D call. With 0 bases removed from V and 2 bases from J, the gap between germline ends came to 10 bases. The CDR3 is 14 amino acids. Germline CDR1 is DFQATT and CDR2 is SNEGSKA (reference sequence). In nucleotides, the CDR3 is TGCAGTGCTAGAGAAGGCAGGAGCAACTATGGCTACACCTTC. This translates into CSAREGRSNYGYTF.

This chain joins TRBV5-1 and TRBJ1-2, with TRBD1 matching 8 bases. The CDR3 covers 14 residues. CDR1 is SGHRS and CDR2 is YFSETQ in the germline V gene. The ends lost 4 bases at V and 8 bases at J; junction bases unmatched: 10. The CDR3 is CASSPDRAVMGYTF. The CDR3 DNA follows: TGCGCCAGCAGCCCGGACAGGGCAGTAATGGGCTACACCTTC. Drawing the rest from reference TRBV5-1 and TRBJ1-2, the complete variable domain is KAGVTQTPRYLIKTRGQQVTLSCSPISGHRSVSWYQQTPGQGLQFLFEYFSETQRNKGNFPGRFSGRQFSNSRSEMNVSTLELGDSALYLCASSPDRAVMGYTFGSGTRLTVV.

The genes are TRBV4-3 and TRBJ1-1; weak D call: TRBD1 (5 bases). Germline lookup yields CDR1 LGHNA and CDR2 YSLEER. The CDR3 extends over 19 amino acids. Trimming took off 0 bases at V and 6 bases at J, with 26 bases between the two ends. The DNA for the CDR3 is TGCGCCAGCAGCCAAGATCGTGGGGGATGGATAGCATCGAAGGCTGAAGCTTTCTTT. Amino acids: CASSQDRGGWIASKAEAFF.

V is TRBV5-5 and J is TRBJ2-5, with TRBD2 matching over 8 bases. The CDR3 is made up of 15 amino acids. With V trimmed by 4 bases and J by 13 bases, 18 bases remained unmatched. Germline lookup yields CDR1 SGHKS and CDR2 YYEKEE (reference sequence). The CDR3 DNA sequence: TGTGCCAGCAGCAGTGCCGGGGGGGGCCTAGTAGGTCCGTACTTC. It is translated as CASSSAGGGLVGPYF. The variable domain in full, with the rest retrieved from reference TRBV5-5 and TRBJ2-5, is DAGVTQSPTHLIKTRGQQVTLRCSPISGHKSVSWYQQVLGQGPQFIFQYYEKEERGRGNFPDRFSARQFPNYSSELNVNALLLGDSALYLCASSSAGGGLVGPYFGPGTRLLVL.

This clonotype turned up a few times. V and J are TRBV10-3 and TRBJ1-2; 7 bases match TRBD1. In germline, CDR1 is ENHRY, CDR2 SYGVKD. The CDR3 length is 14 residues. Trimming at V came to 4 bases and at J to 6 bases, leaving 8 bases not matched to a gene. CDR3 sequence reads: CAISALDRVDGYTF. The CDR3 DNA reads as TGTGCCATCAGTGCATTAGACAGGGTGGATGGCTACACCTTC.

This clonotype occurred once. The conserved closing phenylalanine or tryptophan is absent in this CDR3, likely reflecting a read error. In nucleotides, the CDR3 is TGTGCCAGCAGTTTACACGATTCCTATGGCTACACCTGC. Its protein is CASSLHDSYGYTC. The V and J genes are TRBV28 and TRBJ1-2; D uncertain. V was clipped by 2 bases and J by 4 bases, with 8 bases between them. Germline V gene data show CDR1 as MDHEN and CDR2 as SYDVKM. The CDR3 sequence is 13 residues long.

The rearrangement links TRBV7-2 to TRBJ2-1; 8 bases are shared with TRBD2. Germline CDR1 reads SGHTA; CDR2 reads FQGNSA. The CDR3 is 15 amino acids. The junction had 5 bases not matched to a gene; V was cut back by 5 bases and J by 2 bases. The CDR3 DNA sequence: TGTGCCAGCAGCACGCGGGGGGCAGCCTACAATGAGCAGTTCTTC. It is translated as CASSTRGAAYNEQFF.

The chain is built from TRBV15 and TRBJ2-7, with D possibly matching TRBD1 (5 bases). The CDR3 consists of 18 residues. V dropped 0 bases and J dropped 4 bases, with 22 bases sitting between them. Germline CDR1 LNHNV, CDR2 YYDKDF (reference sequence). CDR3 DNA: TGTGCCACCAGCAGAGACAGGGCCCACGAGGTGCGGCCTTACGAGCAGTACTTC. Its protein is CATSRDRAHEVRPYEQYF.

The gene calls are TRBV5-5 and TRBJ2-2, with TRBD2 matching 7 bases. Germline CDR1 and CDR2: SGHKS and YYEKEE (reference sequence). The junction had 9 bases not matched to a gene; V was cut back by 0 bases and J by 4 bases. The CDR3 is 17 amino acids. The CDR3: CASSLGLGGFGTGELFF. The CDR3 DNA follows: TGTGCCAGCAGCTTGGGACTCGGGGGGTTCGGCACCGGGGAGCTGTTTTTT.

This chain connects TRBV12-3 or TRBV12-4 to TRBJ1-3, with a possible D match to TRBD1 (5 bases). The V end lost 10 bases, the J end lost 1 base, and 14 bases lay between the germline ends. The CDR3 is made up of 14 amino acids. CDR3 residues: CANPGGSSGNTIYF. For the CDR3, the DNA is TGTGCCAACCCTGGGGGGTCATCTGGAAACACCATATATTTT.

The chain recombines TRBV7-9 with TRBJ2-1; 7 bases are a match to TRBD2. V lost 1 base, J lost 0 bases, and 9 bases stayed unmatched. Germline V lookup: CDR1 SEHNR, CDR2 FQNEAQ (reference sequence). The CDR3 covers 18 residues. The CDR3 spells CASSLDGGGLSSYNEQFF. DNA for the CDR3: TGTGCCAGCAGCTTAGACGGCGGGGGTCTGAGCTCCTACAATGAGCAGTTCTTC.

There are many counts of this clonotype. V gene TRBV7-6 combines with J gene TRBJ2-7; D tentatively reads TRBD1 or TRBD2 (5 bases each). Trimming removed 2 bases at V and 4 bases at J, with 12 bases between. The CDR3 covers 14 residues. CDR1 SGHVS and CDR2 FNYEAQ come from the germline V gene. The CDR3 loop reads CASSLQGASYEQYF. The CDR3 DNA follows: TGTGCCAGCAGCTTACAGGGAGCCTCGTACGAGCAGTACTTC.

This clonotype was observed a few times. This chain connects TRBV12-3 or TRBV12-4 to TRBJ2-1; TRBD1 agrees at 7 bases. This CDR3 spans 15 amino acids. The J segment lost 2 bases and the V segment lost 3 bases, leaving 4 bases of the junction unmatched. CDR3 in DNA: TGTGCCAGCAGTTTCATAGGGGGCCCCTACAATGAGCAGTTCTTC. Protein sequence: CASSFIGGPYNEQFF.

The chain is built from TRBV2 and TRBJ2-1; 8 bases match TRBD2. The CDR3 is made up of 11 amino acids. Germline V gene sequence: CDR1 SNHLY, CDR2 FYNNEI. Germline trimming cut 4 bases from V and 14 bases from J; bases unmatched to any gene: 4. CDR3 sequence (DNA): TGTGCCAGCAGTGCCGGGACTAGTGAGTTCTTC. The encoded protein is CASSAGTSEFF.

The chain combines TRBV5-6 with TRBJ2-1; 8 nucleotides align to TRBD1. The germline V gene encodes CDR1 SGHDT and CDR2 YYEEEE. CDR3 length equals 15 residues. V trimming: 4 bases; J trimming: 6 bases; junction bases outside the gene matches: 9. CDR3 nucleotide sequence: TGTGCCAGCAGCCCAGAGCTAACAGGGGGCAATGAGCAGTTCTTC. Encoded protein: CASSPELTGGNEQFF.

This clonotype was seen a few times. The CDR3 nucleotides read TGTGCCACCAGCAGAGGCCCCAGCTCTGGGGCCAACGTCCTGACTTTC. It yields the protein CATSRGPSSGANVLTF. The V gene is TRBV15, the J gene TRBJ2-6, with D unresolved. CDR3 length: 16 amino acids. Germline V lookup: CDR1 LNHNV, CDR2 YYDKDF (reference sequence). Trimming took 1 base from V and 0 from J, leaving 7 bases between them.